Listed below are T cell receptor beta chains from one sample, sequenced in a study of early T cells in non-severe SARS-CoV-2 infection. TCRdb independently ran MiXCR on the 5' RACE reads; one entry per CDR3 protein. Of about 77,000 distinct CDR3 sequences listed, roughly 12% were seen once; the top ten hold around 15%. This specimen was whole blood, taken at baseline. The receptors stem from an adult who was a healthcare worker with PCR-confirmed SARS-CoV-2 infection or an uninfected control (not recorded which). The donor label of this sample is uncertain. The CDR3 runs from the conserved cysteine through the conserved F or W. Fields, in order: V gene, J gene, CDR3 protein.

TRBV12-3/TRBV12-4	TRBJ1-6	CASVPSNGADRVHF
TRBV20-1	TRBJ2-3	CSAPGLAGVTDTQYF
TRBV19	TRBJ2-3	CASLKSGTSGSTDTQYF
TRBV10-1	TRBJ2-1	CASSGGSAGEQFF
TRBV10-3	TRBJ1-1	CAIRGDRRTEAFF
TRBV3-1	TRBJ2-7	CASSQILAGPLYEQYF
TRBV7-6	TRBJ2-5	CASSQTGGRETQYF
TRBV5-1	TRBJ2-7	CASSWGRGGDYEQYF
TRBV2	TRBJ2-7	CASSSLAGAVEQYF
TRBV12-3/TRBV12-4	TRBJ1-1	CASSFGQGGQTEAFF
TRBV30	TRBJ1-3	CAWSGLERGFSGNAIYF
TRBV5-1	TRBJ2-2	CASSPIGGPTGELFF
TRBV4-2	TRBJ1-2	CASSLDRAGGYTF
TRBV2	TRBJ2-4	CASTTPEGRAKNIQYF
TRBV21-1	TRBJ2-2	CASSKAPTQGNTGELFF
TRBV18	TRBJ1-2	CASTTQVANYGYTF
TRBV7-2	TRBJ2-7	CASSLERGNYEQYF